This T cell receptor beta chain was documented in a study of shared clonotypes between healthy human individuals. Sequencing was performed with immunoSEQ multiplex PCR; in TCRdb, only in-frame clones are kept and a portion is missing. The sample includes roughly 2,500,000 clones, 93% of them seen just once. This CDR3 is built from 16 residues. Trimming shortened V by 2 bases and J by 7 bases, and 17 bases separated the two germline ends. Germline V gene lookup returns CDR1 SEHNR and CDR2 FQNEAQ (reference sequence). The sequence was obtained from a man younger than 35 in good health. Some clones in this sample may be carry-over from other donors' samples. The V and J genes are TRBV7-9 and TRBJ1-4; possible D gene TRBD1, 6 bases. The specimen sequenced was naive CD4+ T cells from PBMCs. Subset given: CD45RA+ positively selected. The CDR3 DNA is TGTGCCAGCAGCTTAAATGCGGGGGGGCTGGGTGAAAAACTGTTTTTT. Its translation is CASSLNAGGLGEKLFF.